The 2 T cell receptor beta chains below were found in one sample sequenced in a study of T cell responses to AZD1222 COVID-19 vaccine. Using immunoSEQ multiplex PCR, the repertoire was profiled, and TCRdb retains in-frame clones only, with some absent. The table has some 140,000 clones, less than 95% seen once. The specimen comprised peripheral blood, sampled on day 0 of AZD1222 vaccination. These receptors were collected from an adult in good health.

The CDR3 spells CASSQSTGGIQPQHF. The CDR3 bases are TGCGCCAGCAGCCAATCTACAGGGGGCATTCAGCCCCAGCATTTT. This chain connects TRBV4-1 to TRBJ1-5, with TRBD1 matching over 9 bases. The ends lost 2 bases at V and 6 bases at J; junction bases unmatched: 5. The CDR3 is 15 residues long. Germline CDR1 and CDR2: MGHRA and YSYEKL.

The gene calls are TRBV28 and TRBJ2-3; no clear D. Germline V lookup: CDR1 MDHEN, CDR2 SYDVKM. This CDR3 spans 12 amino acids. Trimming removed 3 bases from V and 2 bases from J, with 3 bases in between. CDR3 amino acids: CASSFFTDTQYF. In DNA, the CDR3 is TGTGCCAGCAGTTTTTTCACAGATACGCAGTATTTT.